These 19 T cell receptor beta chains originate from one sample sequenced in a study of blood T cell repertoires in COVID-19. Libraries were prepared by immunoSEQ multiplex PCR; TCRdb keeps only in-frame clonotypes and omits some of them. The data contain 120,000 or so clones, 78% of them singletons. The sample consisted of peripheral blood. The receptors come from a man between 70 and 80 years old with acute or convalescent COVID-19.

The chain recombines TRBV15 with TRBJ1-1, with D possibly being TRBD1 (5 bases). This CDR3 spans 16 amino acids. V shed 1 base and J shed 3 bases, with 15 bases lying between them. Germline-derived CDR1 and CDR2 are LNHNV and YYDKDF (reference sequence). The CDR3: CATSRGGFAGDTEAFF. CDR3 nucleotide sequence: TGTGCCACCAGCAGAGGCGGGTTTGCGGGGGACACTGAAGCTTTCTTT.

The chain couples TRBV18 to TRBJ1-3; weak D call: TRBD1 (5 bases). In germline, CDR1 is KGHSH, CDR2 LQKENI. With 0 bases removed from V and 2 bases from J, the gap between germline ends came to 11 bases. The CDR3 is 16 residues long. In DNA form, the CDR3 reads TGTGCCAGCTCACCACCCACAGGCCGCGCTGGAAACACCATATATTTT. It is translated as CASSPPTGRAGNTIYF.

V is TRBV19 and J is TRBJ1-2; D gene ambiguous. CDR1 and CDR2 from the germline V gene are LNHDA and SQIVND (reference sequence). This CDR3 has 14 residues. Between the trimmed V and J ends, which lost 4 bases and 2 bases, there was a span of 11 bases. Here the CDR3 DNA reads TGTGCCAGTAGTACCTCAAGCCTGAACTATGGCTACACCTTC. Protein product: CASSTSSLNYGYTF.

The chain carries TRBV6-5 and TRBJ2-7, with 7 positions matching TRBD1. CDR1 is MNHEY, CDR2 SVGAGI, per germline. This CDR3 is built from 14 residues. V lost 5 bases and J lost 2; bases outside the gene matches: 6. The CDR3 spells CASSPTGEAYEQYF. The CDR3 DNA reads TGTGCCAGCAGTCCAACAGGGGAAGCCTACGAGCAGTACTTC.

This chain joins TRBV5-1 and TRBJ1-4; D is possibly TRBD1 (5 bases). V gave up 4 bases and J gave up 5 bases, with 18 bases separating them. The length of the CDR3 is 16 residues. Germline V gene sequence: CDR1 SGHRS, CDR2 YFSETQ. CDR3 sequence reads: CASSPGTTEENEKLFF. DNA of the CDR3: TGCGCCAGCAGCCCGGGTACGACAGAAGAGAATGAAAAACTGTTTTTT.

The chain joins TRBV6-5 to TRBJ1-1; TRBD1 matches at 7 bases. Germline V gene lookup returns CDR1 MNHEY and CDR2 SVGAGI. V trimming: 4 bases; J trimming: 0 bases; junction bases outside the gene matches: 8. The length of the CDR3 is 16 residues. CDR3 coding DNA: TGTGCCAGCAGTTGGGGTTTGGGACAGATGAACACTGAAGCTTTCTTT. Residues: CASSWGLGQMNTEAFF.

This rearrangement joins TRBV6-1 to TRBJ2-1; 9 positions agree with TRBD2. The trim removed 4 bases at V and 5 bases at J, leaving 12 bases unmatched. In germline, CDR1 is MNHNS, CDR2 SASEGT. This CDR3 has 17 amino acids. The CDR3: CASSVAGGTSPDNEQFF. In DNA form, the CDR3 reads TGTGCCAGCAGTGTGGCCGGGGGGACTAGCCCCGACAATGAGCAGTTCTTC.

This chain links TRBV5-4 with TRBJ1-1; D uncertain. This CDR3 is 11 amino acids long. The V and J ends lost 7 bases and 5 bases respectively, with 9 bases between them. In germline, CDR1 is SGHNT, CDR2 YYREEE (reference sequence). The CDR3 DNA is TGTGCCAGCCGGTCCAATACTGAAGCTTTCTTT. Protein: CASRSNTEAFF.

For the CDR3, the DNA is TGTGCCAGCAGCCCGGGGGAGAGCACAGATACGCAGTATTTT. Encoded protein: CASSPGESTDTQYF. The V call is TRBV7-3, the J call TRBJ2-3; possible D gene TRBD2, 6 bases. This CDR3 is 14 amino acids long. Germline CDR1 reads SGHTA; CDR2 reads FQGTGA. Trimming shortened V by 5 bases and J by 0 bases, and 9 bases separated the two germline ends.

The chain combines TRBV23-1 with TRBJ2-3, with a weak D call TRBD1 (6 bases). TRBV23-1 is an open reading frame whose function is uncertain. This CDR3 region has 19 residues. The V and J ends lost 0 bases and 4 bases respectively, with 23 bases between them. This CDR3 is CASSQSGAPKGQPADTQYF. CDR3 nucleotide sequence: TGCGCCAGCAGTCAATCGGGGGCCCCCAAGGGGCAGCCCGCAGATACGCAGTATTTT.

This clone has only one observation. V is TRBV28 and J is TRBJ2-1, with D maybe TRBD2 (5 bases). Trimming pared 4 bases from V and 12 bases from J, leaving 10 bases between. The CDR3 length is 11 residues. Germline CDR1 MDHEN, CDR2 SYDVKM. The CDR3 DNA follows: TGTGCCAGCAGTTCCCCCCGGGGGCAGTTCTTC. This sequence encodes CASSSPRGQFF.

The chain employs TRBV7-2 and TRBJ1-3; 10 bases map to TRBD1. With V trimmed by 5 bases and J by 3 bases, 7 bases remained unmatched. The CDR3 contains 16 residues. Germline V gene data show CDR1 as SGHTA and CDR2 as FQGNSA. The CDR3: CASSTTGGRFGNTIYF. CDR3 in DNA: TGTGCCAGCAGCACGACAGGGGGCAGATTTGGAAACACCATATATTTT. The whole variable domain, remainder taken from reference TRBV7-2 and TRBJ1-3, is GAGVSQSPSNKVTEKGKDVELRCDPISGHTALYWYRQSLGQGLEFLIYFQGNSAPDKSGLPSDRFSAERTGGSVSTLTIQRTQQEDSAVYLCASSTTGGRFGNTIYFGEGSWLTVV.

The chain uses TRBV7-8 and TRBJ2-6, with D possibly TRBD1 on 6 matching bases. Germline V CDR1 and CDR2: SGHVS, FQNEAQ. V was shortened by 5 bases and J by 0 bases, with 20 bases between the two germline ends. There are 19 residues in the CDR3. CDR3: CASSRKSAGDISGANVLTF. CDR3 sequence (DNA): TGTGCCAGCAGCCGCAAAAGCGCAGGGGATATCTCTGGGGCCAACGTCCTGACTTTC.

V is TRBV4-1 and J is TRBJ2-1; 10 bases agree with TRBD2. Unmatched junction bases numbered 5, after V lost 0 bases and J lost 9 bases. The CDR3 is 15 residues long. The germline gives CDR1 MGHRA, CDR2 YSYEKL. The CDR3 bases are TGCGCCAGCAGCCAAGATGGAGCGGGGGGGGGTGAGCAGTTCTTC. Protein sequence: CASSQDGAGGGEQFF.

The chain uses TRBV11-3 and TRBJ1-6; D perhaps matches TRBD1 (6 bases). Germline CDR1 is SGHNT and CDR2 is YENEEA. This CDR3 comprises 16 residues. V lost 3 bases to trimming and J lost 2 bases, with 11 bases between them. The CDR3 reads CASSFGGATYNSPLHF. CDR3 coding DNA: TGTGCCAGCAGCTTCGGGGGGGCCACCTATAATTCACCCCTCCACTTT.

This chain connects TRBV3-1 (or the pseudogene TRBV3-2) to TRBJ1-2; maybe TRBD1 (6 bases). The germline gives CDR1 LGHDT, CDR2 YNNKEL (reference sequence). The length of the CDR3 is 17 residues. V was shortened by 3 bases and J by 7 bases, with 24 bases between the two germline ends. The CDR3 spells CASSHLQGETLASGYTF. The CDR3 coding sequence is TGTGCCAGCAGCCATCTACAGGGAGAGACTTTAGCTAGTGGCTACACCTTC.

This rearrangement joins TRBV11-3 to TRBJ1-6; a possible D gene is TRBD1 (5 bases). V lost 1 base and J 7 bases, leaving 11 bases between the germline ends. Germline V gene data show CDR1 as SGHNT and CDR2 as YENEEA. The CDR3 sequence is 15 residues long. The CDR3 region has the DNA TGTGCCAGCAGCTTAGGGGGGGGTCTCAATTCACCCCTCCACTTT. Its translation is CASSLGGGLNSPLHF.

The rearrangement joins TRBV27 to TRBJ2-2; 9 positions match TRBD1. Per germline, CDR1 MNHEY and CDR2 SMNVEV (reference sequence). The J segment lost 3 bases and the V segment lost 4 bases, leaving 6 bases of the junction unmatched. The length of the CDR3 is 16 residues. The CDR3 sequence: CASSWAGQGYTGELFF. The CDR3 DNA is TGTGCCAGCAGTTGGGCGGGACAGGGATACACCGGGGAGCTGTTTTTT.

This rearrangement joins TRBV5-8 to TRBJ1-2; TRBD1 matches at 7 bases. From germline, CDR1 is SGHTS and CDR2 YDEGEE. With V trimmed by 7 bases and J by 4 bases, 10 bases remained unmatched. This CDR3 contains 14 residues. The CDR3 bases are TGTGCCAGCGGTCGCACAGGGGCGGGCTATGGCTACACCTTC. Translating it yields CASGRTGAGYGYTF.